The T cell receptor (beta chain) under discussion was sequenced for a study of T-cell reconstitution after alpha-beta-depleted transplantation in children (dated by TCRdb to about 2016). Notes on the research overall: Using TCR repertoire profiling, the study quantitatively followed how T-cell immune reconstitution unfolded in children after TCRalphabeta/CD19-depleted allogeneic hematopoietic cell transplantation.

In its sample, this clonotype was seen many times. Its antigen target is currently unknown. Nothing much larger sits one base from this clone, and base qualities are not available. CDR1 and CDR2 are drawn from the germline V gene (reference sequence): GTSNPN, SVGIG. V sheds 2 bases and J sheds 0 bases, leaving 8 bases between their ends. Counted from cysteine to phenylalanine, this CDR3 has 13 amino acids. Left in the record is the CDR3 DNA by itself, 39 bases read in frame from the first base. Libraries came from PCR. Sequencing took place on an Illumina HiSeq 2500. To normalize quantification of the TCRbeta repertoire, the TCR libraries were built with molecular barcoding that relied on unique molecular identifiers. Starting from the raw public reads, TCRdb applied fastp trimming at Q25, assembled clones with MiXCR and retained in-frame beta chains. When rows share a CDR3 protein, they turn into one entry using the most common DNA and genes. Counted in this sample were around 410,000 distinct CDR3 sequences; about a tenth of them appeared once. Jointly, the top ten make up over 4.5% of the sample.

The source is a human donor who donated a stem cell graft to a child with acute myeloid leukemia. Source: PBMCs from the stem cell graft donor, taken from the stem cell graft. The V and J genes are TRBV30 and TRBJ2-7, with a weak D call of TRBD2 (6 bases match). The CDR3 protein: CAWSLGSSYEQYF. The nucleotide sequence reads TGTGCCTGGAGTCTCGGGAGCTCCTACGAGCAGTACTTC.